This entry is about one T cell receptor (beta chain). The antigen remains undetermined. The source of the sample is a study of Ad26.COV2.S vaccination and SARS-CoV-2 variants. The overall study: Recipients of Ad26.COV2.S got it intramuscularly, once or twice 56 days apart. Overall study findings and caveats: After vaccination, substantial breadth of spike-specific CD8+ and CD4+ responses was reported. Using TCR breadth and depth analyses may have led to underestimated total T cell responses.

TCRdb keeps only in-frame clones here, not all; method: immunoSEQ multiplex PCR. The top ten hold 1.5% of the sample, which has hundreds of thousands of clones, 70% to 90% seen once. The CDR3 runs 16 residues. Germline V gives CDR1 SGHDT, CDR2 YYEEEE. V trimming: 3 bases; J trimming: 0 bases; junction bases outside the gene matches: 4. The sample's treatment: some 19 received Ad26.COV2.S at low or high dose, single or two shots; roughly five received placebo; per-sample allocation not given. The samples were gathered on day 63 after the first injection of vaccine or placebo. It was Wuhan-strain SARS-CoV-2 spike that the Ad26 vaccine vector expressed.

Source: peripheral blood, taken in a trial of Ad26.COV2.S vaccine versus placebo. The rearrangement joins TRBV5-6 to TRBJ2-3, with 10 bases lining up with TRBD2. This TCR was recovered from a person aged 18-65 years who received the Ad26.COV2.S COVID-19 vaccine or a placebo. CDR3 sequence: CASSWGLAISTDTQYF. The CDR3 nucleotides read TGTGCCAGCAGCTGGGGACTAGCGATTAGCACAGATACGCAGTATTTT.